The clone carrying this TCR beta chain was detected only once. The Seattle site enrolled patients during active infection and followed them longitudinally. The sample is drawn from a study of blood T cell repertoires in COVID-19. Study summary: PBMCs, B-cell-depleted T cells, or T cells provided the cDNA or gDNA that made up the material.

Source study methods: Reference gene primers were amplified, and this amplification served to estimate nucleated cell counts. Profiling relied on immunoSEQ multiplex PCR, and the TCRdb table lists in-frame clones only, not all of them. V, J and clone size reflect that table, while D and trimming were determined from the DNA. In the table there are 250,000 or so clones, approximately 86% of which are singletons. The specimen sequenced was peripheral blood. The clonotype comes from a woman aged 55-70 years with COVID-19, enrolled during active disease.

The CDR3 here is CASSFLTGTGVRSSYNEQFF. CDR3 nucleotide sequence: TGTGCCAGCAGCTTTTTAACCGGGACAGGGGTTCGTAGCTCCTACAATGAGCAGTTCTTC. The V call is TRBV7-8, the J call TRBJ2-1, with TRBD1 matching 10 bases. The CDR3 has 20 amino acids. V lost 3 bases and J lost 0; bases outside the gene matches: 14. CDR1 is SGHVS, CDR2 FQNEAQ, per germline.